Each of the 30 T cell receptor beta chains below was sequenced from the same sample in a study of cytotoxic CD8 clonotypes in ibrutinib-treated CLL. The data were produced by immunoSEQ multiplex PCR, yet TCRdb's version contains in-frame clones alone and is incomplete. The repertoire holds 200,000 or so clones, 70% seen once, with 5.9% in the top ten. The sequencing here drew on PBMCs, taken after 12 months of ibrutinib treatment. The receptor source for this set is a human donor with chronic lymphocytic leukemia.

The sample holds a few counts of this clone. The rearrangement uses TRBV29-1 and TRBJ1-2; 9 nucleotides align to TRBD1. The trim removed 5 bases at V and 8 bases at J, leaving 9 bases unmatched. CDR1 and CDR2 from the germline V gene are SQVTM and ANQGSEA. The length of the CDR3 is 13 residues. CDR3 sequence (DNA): TGCAGCGTTTTAAGGCCGGACAGGGGAGGCTACACCTTC. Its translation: CSVLRPDRGGYTF. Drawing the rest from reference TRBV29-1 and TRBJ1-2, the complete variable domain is SAVISQKPSRDICQRGTSLTIQCQVDSQVTMMFWYRQQPGQSLTLIATANQGSEATYESGFVIDKFPISRPNLTFSTLTVSNMSPEDSSIYLCSVLRPDRGGYTFGSGTRLTVV.

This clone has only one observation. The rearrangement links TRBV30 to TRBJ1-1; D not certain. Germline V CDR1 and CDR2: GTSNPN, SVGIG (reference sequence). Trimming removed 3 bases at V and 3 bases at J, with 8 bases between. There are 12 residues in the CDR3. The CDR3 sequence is CAWSRRYTEAFF. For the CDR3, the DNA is TGTGCCTGGAGCAGGAGATACACTGAAGCTTTCTTT.

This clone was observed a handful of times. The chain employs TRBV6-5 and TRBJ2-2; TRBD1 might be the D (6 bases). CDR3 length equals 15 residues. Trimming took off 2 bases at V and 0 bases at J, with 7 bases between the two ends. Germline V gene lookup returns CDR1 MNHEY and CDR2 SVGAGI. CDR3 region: CASSYRTANTGELFF. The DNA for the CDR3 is TGTGCCAGCAGTTACAGGACAGCGAACACCGGGGAGCTGTTTTTT.

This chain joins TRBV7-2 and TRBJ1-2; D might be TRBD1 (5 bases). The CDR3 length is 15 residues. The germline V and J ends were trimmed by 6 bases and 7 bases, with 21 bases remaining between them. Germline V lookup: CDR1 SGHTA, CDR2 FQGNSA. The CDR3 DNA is TGTGCCAGCAGAATTCCCGGGACGGGGTCCACTGGCTACACCTTC. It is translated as CASRIPGTGSTGYTF.

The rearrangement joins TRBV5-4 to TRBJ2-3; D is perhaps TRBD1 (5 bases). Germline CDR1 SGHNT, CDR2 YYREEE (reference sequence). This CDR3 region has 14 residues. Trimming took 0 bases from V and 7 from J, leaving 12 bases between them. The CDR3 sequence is CASSLAFRENTQYF. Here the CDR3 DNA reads TGTGCCAGCAGCTTGGCCTTCAGGGAAAATACGCAGTATTTT.

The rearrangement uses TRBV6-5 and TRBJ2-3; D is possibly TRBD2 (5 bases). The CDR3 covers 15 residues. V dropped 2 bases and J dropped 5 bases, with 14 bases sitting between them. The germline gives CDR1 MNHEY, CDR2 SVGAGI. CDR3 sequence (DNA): TGTGCCAGCAGTTACCGCTCAGGTCGGGGAGATACGCAGTATTTT. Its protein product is CASSYRSGRGDTQYF.

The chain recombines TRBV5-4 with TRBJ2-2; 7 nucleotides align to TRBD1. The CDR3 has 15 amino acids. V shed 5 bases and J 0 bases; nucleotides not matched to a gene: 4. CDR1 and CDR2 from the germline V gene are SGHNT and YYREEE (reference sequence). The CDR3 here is CASSMGQSNTGELFF. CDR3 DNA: TGTGCCAGCAGTATGGGACAGTCGAACACCGGGGAGCTGTTTTTT.

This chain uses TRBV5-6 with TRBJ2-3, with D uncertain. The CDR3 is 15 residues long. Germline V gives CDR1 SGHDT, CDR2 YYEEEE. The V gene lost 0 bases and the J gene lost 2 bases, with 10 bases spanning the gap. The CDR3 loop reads CASSLVPKVTDTQYF. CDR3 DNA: TGTGCCAGCAGCTTGGTTCCGAAGGTCACAGATACGCAGTATTTT.

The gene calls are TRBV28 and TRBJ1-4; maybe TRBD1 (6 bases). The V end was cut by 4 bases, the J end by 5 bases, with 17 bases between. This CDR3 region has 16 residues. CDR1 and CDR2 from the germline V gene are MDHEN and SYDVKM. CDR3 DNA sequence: TGTGCCAGCAGTTCAAGGTCTACAGGGTACAATGAAAAACTGTTTTTT. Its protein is CASSSRSTGYNEKLFF. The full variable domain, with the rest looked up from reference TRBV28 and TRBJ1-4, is DVKVTQSSRYLVKRTGEKVFLECVQDMDHENMFWYRQDPGLGLRLIYFSYDVKMKEKGDIPEGYSVSREKKERFSLILESASTNQTSMYLCASSSRSTGYNEKLFFGSGTQLSVL.

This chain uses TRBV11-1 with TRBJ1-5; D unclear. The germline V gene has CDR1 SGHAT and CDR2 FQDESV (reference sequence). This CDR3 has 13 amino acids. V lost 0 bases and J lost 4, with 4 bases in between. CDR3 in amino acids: CASSLARNQPQHF. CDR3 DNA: TGTGCCAGCAGCTTAGCACGGAATCAGCCCCAGCATTTT.

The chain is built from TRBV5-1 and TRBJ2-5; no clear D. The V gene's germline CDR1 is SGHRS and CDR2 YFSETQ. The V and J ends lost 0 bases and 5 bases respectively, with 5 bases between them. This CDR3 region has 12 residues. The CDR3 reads CASSLVGETQYF. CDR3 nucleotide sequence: TGCGCCAGCAGCTTGGTCGGGGAGACCCAGTACTTC.

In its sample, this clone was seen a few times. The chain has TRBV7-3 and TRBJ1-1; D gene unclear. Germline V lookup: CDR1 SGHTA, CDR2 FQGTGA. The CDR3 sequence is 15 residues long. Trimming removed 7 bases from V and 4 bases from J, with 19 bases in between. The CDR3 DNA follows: TGTGCCAGCACCCCGTCCCCAGAAGGGCCCACTGAAGCTTTCTTT. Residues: CASTPSPEGPTEAFF.

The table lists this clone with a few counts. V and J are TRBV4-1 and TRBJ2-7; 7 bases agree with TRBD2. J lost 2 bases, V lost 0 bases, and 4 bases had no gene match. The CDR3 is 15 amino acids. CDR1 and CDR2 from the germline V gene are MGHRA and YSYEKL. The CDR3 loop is CASSQDSGLAYEQYF. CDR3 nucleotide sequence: TGCGCCAGCAGCCAAGATAGCGGGCTAGCCTACGAGCAGTACTTC.

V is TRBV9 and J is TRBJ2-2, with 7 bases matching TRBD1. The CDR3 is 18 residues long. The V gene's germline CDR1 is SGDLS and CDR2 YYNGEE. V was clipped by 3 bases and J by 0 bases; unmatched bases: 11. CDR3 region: CASSDEGAKFSNTGELFF. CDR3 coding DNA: TGTGCCAGCAGCGATGAGGGGGCAAAGTTTTCGAACACCGGGGAGCTGTTTTTT.

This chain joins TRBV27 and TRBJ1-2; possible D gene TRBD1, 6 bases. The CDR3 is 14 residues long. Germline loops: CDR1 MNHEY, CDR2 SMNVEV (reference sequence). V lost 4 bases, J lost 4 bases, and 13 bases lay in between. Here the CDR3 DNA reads TGTGCCAGCAGTTCTAACAGGGTTTCCTATGGCTACACCTTC. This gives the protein CASSSNRVSYGYTF.

The CDR3: CASGRETGRTEAFF. Here the CDR3 DNA reads TGTGCCAGCGGGAGAGAGACAGGGAGGACTGAAGCTTTCTTT. The chain uses TRBV2 and TRBJ1-1; TRBD1 matches 7 bases. The CDR3 covers 14 residues. Germline lookup yields CDR1 SNHLY and CDR2 FYNNEI. J lost 5 bases, V lost 8 bases, and 11 bases had no gene match.

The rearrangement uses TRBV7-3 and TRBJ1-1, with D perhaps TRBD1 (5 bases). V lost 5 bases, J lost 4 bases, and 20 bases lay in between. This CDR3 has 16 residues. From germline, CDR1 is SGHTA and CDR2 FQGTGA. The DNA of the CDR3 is TGTGCCAGCAGCGCACGGGGCGGGCCCTTCGGCACTGAAGCTTTCTTT. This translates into CASSARGGPFGTEAFF. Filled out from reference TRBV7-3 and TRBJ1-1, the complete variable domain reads GAGVSQTPSNKVTEKGKYVELRCDPISGHTALYWYRQSLGQGPEFLIYFQGTGAADDSGLPNDRFFAVRPEGSVSTLKIQRTERGDSAVYLCASSARGGPFGTEAFFGQGTRLTVV.

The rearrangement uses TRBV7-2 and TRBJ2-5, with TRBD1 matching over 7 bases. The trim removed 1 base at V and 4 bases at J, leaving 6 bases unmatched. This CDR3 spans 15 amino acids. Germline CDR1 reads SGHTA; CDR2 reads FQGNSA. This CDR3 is CASSLDRGRLETQYF. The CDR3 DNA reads TGTGCCAGCAGCTTAGATAGGGGGCGCTTAGAGACCCAGTACTTC.

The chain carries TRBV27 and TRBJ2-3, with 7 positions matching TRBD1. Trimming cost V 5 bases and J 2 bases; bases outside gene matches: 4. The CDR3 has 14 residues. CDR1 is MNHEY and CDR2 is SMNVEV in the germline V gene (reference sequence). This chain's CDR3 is CASSPDRYTDTQYF. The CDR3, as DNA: TGTGCCAGCAGTCCGGACAGGTACACAGATACGCAGTATTTT.

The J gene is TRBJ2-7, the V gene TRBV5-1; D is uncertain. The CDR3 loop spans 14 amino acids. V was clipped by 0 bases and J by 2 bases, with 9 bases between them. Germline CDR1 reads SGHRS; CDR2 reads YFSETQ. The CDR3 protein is CASSLAGRAYEQYF. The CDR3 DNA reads TGCGCCAGCAGCTTGGCAGGACGGGCCTACGAGCAGTACTTC.

The CDR3 here is CASSPLMRTPNTGELFF. In nucleotides, the CDR3 is TGTGCCAGCAGTCCGCTTATGAGGACCCCGAACACCGGGGAGCTGTTTTTT. The chain uses TRBV28 and TRBJ2-2; unclear D gene. Germline-derived CDR1 and CDR2 are MDHEN and SYDVKM. The CDR3 consists of 17 residues. The ends were cut back, 5 bases at V and 0 bases at J, with 16 bases in the middle.

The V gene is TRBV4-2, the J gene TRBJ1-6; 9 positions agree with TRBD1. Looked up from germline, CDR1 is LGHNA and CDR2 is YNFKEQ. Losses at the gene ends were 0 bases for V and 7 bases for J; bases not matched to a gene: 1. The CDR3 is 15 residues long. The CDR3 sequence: CASSQDGTGNSPLHF. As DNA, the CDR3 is TGTGCCAGCAGCCAAGATGGGACAGGGAATTCACCCCTCCACTTT.

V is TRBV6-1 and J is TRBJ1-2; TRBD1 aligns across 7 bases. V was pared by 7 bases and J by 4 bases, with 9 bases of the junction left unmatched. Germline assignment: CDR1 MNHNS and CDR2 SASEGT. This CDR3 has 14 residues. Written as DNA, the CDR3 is TGTGCCAGCAAAAGACAGGGTACTAGCTATGGCTACACCTTC. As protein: CASKRQGTSYGYTF.

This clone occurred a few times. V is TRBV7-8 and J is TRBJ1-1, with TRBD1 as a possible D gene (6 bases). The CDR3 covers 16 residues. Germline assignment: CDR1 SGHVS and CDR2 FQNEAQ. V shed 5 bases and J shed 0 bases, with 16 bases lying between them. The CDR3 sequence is CASSTSRTEMNTEAFF. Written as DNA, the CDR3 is TGTGCCAGCAGCACGTCTCGGACAGAAATGAACACTGAAGCTTTCTTT.

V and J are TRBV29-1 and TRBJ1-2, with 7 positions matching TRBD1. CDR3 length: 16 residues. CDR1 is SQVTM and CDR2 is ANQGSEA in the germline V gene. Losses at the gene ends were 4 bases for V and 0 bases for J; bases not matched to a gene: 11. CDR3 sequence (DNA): TGCAGCGTTGTGGCAGGGGGGCTCCGTGCTAACTATGGCTACACCTTC. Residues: CSVVAGGLRANYGYTF.

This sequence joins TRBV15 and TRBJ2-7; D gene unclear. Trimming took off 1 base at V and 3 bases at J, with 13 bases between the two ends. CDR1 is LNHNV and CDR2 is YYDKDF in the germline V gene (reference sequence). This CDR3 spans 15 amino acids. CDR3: CATSRGRNSHYEQYF. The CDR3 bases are TGTGCCACCAGCAGAGGTCGGAACAGCCACTACGAGCAGTACTTC.

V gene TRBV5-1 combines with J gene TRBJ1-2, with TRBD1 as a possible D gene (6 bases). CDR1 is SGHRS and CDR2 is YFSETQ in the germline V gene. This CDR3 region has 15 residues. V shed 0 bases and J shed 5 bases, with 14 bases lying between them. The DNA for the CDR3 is TGCGCCAGCAGCTTGGCCACACAGGGTTCGTATGGCTACACCTTC. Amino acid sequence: CASSLATQGSYGYTF.

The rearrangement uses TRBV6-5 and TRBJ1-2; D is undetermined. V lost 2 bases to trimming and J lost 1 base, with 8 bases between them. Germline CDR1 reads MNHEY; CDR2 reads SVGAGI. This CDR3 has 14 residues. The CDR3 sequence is CASSYRGSNYGYTF. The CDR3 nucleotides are TGTGCCAGCAGTTACCGAGGGAGTAACTATGGCTACACCTTC.

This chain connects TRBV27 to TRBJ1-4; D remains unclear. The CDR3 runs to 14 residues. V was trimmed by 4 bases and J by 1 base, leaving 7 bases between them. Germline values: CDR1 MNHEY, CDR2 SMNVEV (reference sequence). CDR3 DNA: TGTGCCAGCAGTTCTCATGGAACTAATGAAAAACTGTTTTTT. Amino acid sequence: CASSSHGTNEKLFF.

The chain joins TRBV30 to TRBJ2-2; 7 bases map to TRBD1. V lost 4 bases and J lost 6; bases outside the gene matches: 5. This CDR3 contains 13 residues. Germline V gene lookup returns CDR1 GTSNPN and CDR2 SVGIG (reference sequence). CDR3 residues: CAWIDRVPGELFF. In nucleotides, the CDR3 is TGTGCCTGGATAGACAGGGTCCCCGGGGAGCTGTTTTTT.